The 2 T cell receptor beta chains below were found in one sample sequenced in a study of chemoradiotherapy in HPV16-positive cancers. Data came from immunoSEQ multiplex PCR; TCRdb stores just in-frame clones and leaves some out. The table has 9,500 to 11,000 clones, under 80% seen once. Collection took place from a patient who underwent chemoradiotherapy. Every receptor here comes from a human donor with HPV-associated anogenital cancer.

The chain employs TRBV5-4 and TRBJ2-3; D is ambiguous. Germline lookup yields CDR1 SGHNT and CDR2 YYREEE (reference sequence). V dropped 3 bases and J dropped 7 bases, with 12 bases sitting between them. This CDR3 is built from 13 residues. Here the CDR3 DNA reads TGTGCCAGCAGCTCATTAGTCAGGAATACGCAGTATTTT. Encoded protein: CASSSLVRNTQYF. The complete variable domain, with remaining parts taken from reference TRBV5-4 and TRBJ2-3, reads ETGVTQSPTHLIKTRGQQVTLRCSSQSGHNTVSWYQQALGQGPQFIFQYYREEENGRGNFPPRFSGLQFPNYSSELNVNALELDDSALYLCASSSLVRNTQYFGPGTRLTVL.

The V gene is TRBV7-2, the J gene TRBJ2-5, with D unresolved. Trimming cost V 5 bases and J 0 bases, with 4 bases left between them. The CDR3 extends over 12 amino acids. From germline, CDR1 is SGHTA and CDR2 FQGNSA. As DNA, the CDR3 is TGTGCCAGCAGCACCTACCAAGAGACCCAGTACTTC. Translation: CASSTYQETQYF.